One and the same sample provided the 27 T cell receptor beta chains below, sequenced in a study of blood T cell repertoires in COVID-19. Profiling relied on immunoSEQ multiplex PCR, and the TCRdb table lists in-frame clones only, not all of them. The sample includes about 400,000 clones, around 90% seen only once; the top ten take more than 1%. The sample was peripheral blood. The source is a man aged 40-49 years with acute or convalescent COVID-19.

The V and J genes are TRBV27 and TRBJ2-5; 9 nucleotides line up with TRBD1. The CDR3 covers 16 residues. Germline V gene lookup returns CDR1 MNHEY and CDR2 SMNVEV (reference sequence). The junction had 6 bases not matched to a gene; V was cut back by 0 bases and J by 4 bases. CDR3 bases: TGTGCCAGCAGTTTATCACCGACAGGGGGGGTAGAGACCCAGTACTTC. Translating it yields CASSLSPTGGVETQYF.

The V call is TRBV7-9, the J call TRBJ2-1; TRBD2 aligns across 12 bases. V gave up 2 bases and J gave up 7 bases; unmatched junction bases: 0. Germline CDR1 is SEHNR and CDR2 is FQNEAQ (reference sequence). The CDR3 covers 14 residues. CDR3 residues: CASSLLAGGNEQFF. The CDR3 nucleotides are TGTGCCAGCAGCTTACTAGCGGGGGGGAATGAGCAGTTCTTC.

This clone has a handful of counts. CDR3 region: CASSYRLNYGYTF. The CDR3 DNA reads TGTGCCAGCAGTTATAGACTTAACTATGGCTACACCTTC. This chain links TRBV27 with TRBJ1-2; D is uncertain. The germline gives CDR1 MNHEY, CDR2 SMNVEV (reference sequence). The CDR3 extends over 13 amino acids. V dropped 4 bases and J dropped 1 base, with 7 bases sitting between them.

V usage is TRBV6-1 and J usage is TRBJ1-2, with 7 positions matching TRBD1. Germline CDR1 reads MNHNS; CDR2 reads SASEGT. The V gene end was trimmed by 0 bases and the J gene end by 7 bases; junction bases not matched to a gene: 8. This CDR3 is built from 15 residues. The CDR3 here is CASSEANRGAGGYTF. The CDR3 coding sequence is TGTGCCAGCAGTGAAGCCAACAGGGGAGCTGGTGGCTACACCTTC.

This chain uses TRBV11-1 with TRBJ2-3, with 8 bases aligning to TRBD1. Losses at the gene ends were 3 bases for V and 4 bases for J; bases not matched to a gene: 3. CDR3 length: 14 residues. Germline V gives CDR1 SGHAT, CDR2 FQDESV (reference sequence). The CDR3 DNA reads TGTGCCAGCAGCTTTGACAGGGGCTCAGATACGCAGTATTTT. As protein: CASSFDRGSDTQYF. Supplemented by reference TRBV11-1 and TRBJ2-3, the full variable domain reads EAEVAQSPRYKITEKSQAVAFWCDPISGHATLYWYRQILGQGPELLVQFQDESVVDDSQLPKDRFSAERLKGVDSTLKIQPAELGDSAMYLCASSFDRGSDTQYFGPGTRLTVL.

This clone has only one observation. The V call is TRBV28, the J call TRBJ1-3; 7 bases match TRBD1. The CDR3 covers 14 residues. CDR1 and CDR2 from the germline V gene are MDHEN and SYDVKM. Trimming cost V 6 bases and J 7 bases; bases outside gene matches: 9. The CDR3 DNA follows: TGTGCCAGCAGGTGGACAGGTGGCGGCAACACCATATATTTT. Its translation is CASRWTGGGNTIYF.

CDR3: CASSLSGGSPLHF. DNA of the CDR3: TGTGCCAGCAGTTTATCGGGGGGGTCACCCCTCCACTTT. This rearrangement joins TRBV27 to TRBJ1-6; maybe TRBD1 (5 bases). Germline CDR1 and CDR2: MNHEY and SMNVEV (reference sequence). This CDR3 comprises 13 residues. V dropped 0 bases and J dropped 10 bases, with 7 bases sitting between them.

Here the CDR3 reads CASSKLGLALETQYF. CDR3 sequence (DNA): TGTGCCAGCAGTAAACTGGGACTAGCATTGGAGACCCAGTACTTC. This sequence joins TRBV6-2 or TRBV6-3 and TRBJ2-5; TRBD2 aligns across 9 bases. CDR1 and CDR2 from the germline V gene are MNHEY and SVGEGT. The CDR3 covers 15 residues. The junction had 9 bases not matched to a gene; V was cut back by 5 bases and J by 5 bases.

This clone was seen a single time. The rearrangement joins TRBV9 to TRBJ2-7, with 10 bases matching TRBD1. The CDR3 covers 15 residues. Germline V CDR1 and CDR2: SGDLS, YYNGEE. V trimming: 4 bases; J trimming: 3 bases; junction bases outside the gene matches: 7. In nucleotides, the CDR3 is TGTGCCAGCAGCCCCTGGACAGGGGGGTACTACGAGCAGTACTTC. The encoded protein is CASSPWTGGYYEQYF.

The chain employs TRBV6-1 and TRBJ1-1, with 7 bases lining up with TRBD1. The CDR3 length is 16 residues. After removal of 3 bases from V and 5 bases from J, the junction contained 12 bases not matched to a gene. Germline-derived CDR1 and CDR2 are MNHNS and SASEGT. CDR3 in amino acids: CASSESHRGRGTEAFF. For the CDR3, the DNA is TGTGCCAGCAGTGAGTCGCACAGGGGTCGGGGTACTGAAGCTTTCTTT.

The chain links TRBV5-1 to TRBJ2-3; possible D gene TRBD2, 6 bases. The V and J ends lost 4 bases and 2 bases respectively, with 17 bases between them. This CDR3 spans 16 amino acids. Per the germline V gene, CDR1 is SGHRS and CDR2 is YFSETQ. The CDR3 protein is CASSLSRDFHTDTQYF. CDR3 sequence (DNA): TGCGCCAGCAGCCTTAGCCGGGACTTCCACACAGATACGCAGTATTTT.

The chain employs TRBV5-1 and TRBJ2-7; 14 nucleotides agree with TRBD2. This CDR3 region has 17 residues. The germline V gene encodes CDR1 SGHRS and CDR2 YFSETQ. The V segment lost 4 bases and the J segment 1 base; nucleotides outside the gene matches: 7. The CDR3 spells CASSIGLAGGVSYEQYF. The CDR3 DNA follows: TGCGCCAGCAGCATAGGACTAGCGGGGGGAGTTTCCTACGAGCAGTACTTC.

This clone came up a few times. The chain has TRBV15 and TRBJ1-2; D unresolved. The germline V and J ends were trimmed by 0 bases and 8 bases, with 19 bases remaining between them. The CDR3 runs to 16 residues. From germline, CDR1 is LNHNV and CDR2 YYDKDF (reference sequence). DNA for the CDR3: TGTGCCACCAGCAGAGATTTTGCGGTAGTCCTCGGGGGCTACACCTTC. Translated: CATSRDFAVVLGGYTF. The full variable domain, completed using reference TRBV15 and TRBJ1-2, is DAMVIQNPRYQVTQFGKPVTLSCSQTLNHNVMYWYQQKSSQAPKLLFHYYDKDFNNEADTPDNFQSRRPNTSFCFLDIRSPGLGDTAMYLCATSRDFAVVLGGYTFGSGTRLTVV.

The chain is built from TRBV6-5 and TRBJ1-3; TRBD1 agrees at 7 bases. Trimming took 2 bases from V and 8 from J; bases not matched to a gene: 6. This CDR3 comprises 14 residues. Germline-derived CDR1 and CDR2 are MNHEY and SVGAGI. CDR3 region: CASSYPTGSDTIYF. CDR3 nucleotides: TGTGCCAGCAGTTACCCGACAGGGTCAGACACCATATATTTT.

The CDR3 DNA reads as TGCAGTGCCCTGACAGGACGCGAGCAGTACTTC. Its translation: CSALTGREQYF. The chain uses TRBV20-1 and TRBJ2-7; possible D gene TRBD1, 6 bases. The V gene's germline CDR1 is DFQATT and CDR2 SNEGSKA (reference sequence). The CDR3 contains 11 residues. V was pared by 6 bases and J by 6 bases, with 12 bases between.

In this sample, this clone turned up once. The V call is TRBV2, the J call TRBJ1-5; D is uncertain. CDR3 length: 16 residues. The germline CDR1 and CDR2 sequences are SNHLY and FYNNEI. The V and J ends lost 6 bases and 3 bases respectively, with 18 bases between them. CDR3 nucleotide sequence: TGTGCCAGCAGCCTTGAACACCCCCTAGTCAATCAGCCCCAGCATTTT. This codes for CASSLEHPLVNQPQHF.

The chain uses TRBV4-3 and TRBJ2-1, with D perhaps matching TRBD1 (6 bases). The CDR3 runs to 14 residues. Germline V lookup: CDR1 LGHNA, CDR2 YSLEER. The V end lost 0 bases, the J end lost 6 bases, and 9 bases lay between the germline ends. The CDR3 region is CASSQEARGNEQFF. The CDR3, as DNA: TGCGCCAGCAGCCAAGAGGCCAGGGGCAATGAGCAGTTCTTC.

The CDR3 DNA follows: TGTGCCAGCAGTGGCGGGACCGCGTTGAACTATGGCTACACCTTC. This codes for CASSGGTALNYGYTF. The gene calls are TRBV2 and TRBJ1-2, with D maybe TRBD1 (5 bases). Between the trimmed V and J ends, which lost 4 bases and 2 bases, there was a span of 14 bases. Germline loops: CDR1 SNHLY, CDR2 FYNNEI. The CDR3 spans 15 residues.

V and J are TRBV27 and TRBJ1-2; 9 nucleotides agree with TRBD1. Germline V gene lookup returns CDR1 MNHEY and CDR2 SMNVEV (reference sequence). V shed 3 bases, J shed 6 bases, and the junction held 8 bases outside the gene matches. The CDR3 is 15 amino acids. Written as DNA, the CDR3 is TGTGCCAGCAGTTTCGGGGGGGACAGGGACGATGGCTACACCTTC. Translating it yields CASSFGGDRDDGYTF.

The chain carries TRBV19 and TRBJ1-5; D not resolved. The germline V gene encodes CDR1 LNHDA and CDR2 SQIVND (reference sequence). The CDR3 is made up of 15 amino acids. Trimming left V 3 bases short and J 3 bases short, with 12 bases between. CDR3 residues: CASSMGSTVNQPQHF. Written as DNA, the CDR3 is TGTGCCAGTAGTATGGGTTCCACAGTCAATCAGCCCCAGCATTTT. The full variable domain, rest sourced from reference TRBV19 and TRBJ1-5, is DGGITQSPKYLFRKEGQNVTLSCEQNLNHDAMYWYRQDPGQGLRLIYYSQIVNDFQKGDIAEGYSVSREKKESFPLTVTSAQKNPTAFYLCASSMGSTVNQPQHFGDGTRLSIL.

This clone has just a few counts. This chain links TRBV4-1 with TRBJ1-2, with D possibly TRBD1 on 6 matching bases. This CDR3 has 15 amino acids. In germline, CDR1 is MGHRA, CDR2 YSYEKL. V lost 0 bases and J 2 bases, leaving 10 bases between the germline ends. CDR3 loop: CASSQETGVNYGYTF. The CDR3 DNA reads TGCGCCAGCAGCCAAGAGACAGGAGTCAACTATGGCTACACCTTC.

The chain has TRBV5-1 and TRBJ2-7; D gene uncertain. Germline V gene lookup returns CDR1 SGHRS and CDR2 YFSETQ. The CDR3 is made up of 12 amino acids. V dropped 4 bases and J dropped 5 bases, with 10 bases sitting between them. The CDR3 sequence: CASSPRGNEQYF. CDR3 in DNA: TGCGCCAGCAGCCCCCGCGGAAACGAGCAGTACTTC.

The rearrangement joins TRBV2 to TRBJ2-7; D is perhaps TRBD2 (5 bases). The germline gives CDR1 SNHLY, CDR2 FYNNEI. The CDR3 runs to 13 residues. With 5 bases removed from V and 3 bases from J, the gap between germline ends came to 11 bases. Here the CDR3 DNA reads TGTGCCAGCAGTTTACTAGACGGCTACGAGCAGTACTTC. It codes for CASSLLDGYEQYF.

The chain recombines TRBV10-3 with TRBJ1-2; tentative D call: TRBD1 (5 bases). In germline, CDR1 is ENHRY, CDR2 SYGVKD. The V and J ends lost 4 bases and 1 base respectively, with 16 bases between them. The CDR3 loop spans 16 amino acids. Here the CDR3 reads CAISGTPTLYNYGYTF. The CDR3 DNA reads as TGTGCCATCAGTGGGACACCAACTCTCTATAACTATGGCTACACCTTC.

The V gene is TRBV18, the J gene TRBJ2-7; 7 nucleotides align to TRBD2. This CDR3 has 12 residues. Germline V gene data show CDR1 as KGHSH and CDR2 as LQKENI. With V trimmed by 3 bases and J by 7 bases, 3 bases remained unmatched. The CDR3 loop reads CASSPGGEEQYF. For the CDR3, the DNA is TGTGCCAGCTCACCGGGGGGGGAAGAGCAGTACTTC.

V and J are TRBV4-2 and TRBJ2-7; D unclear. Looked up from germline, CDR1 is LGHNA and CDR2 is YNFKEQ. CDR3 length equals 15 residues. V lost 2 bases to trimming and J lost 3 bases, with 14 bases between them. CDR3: CASSQNSKSYYEQYF. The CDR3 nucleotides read TGTGCCAGCAGCCAAAATTCTAAATCCTACTACGAGCAGTACTTC.

The CDR3, as DNA: TGTGCCAGCAGCCAGGGGGCTTCTAATTCACCCCTCCACTTT. The encoded protein is CASSQGASNSPLHF. The chain employs TRBV9 and TRBJ1-6; TRBD1 agrees at 8 bases. The V gene end was trimmed by 4 bases and the J gene end by 6 bases; junction bases not matched to a gene: 3. Looked up from germline, CDR1 is SGDLS and CDR2 is YYNGEE. The CDR3 has 14 residues.